This TCR beta chain is drawn from a study of beta chain features in type 1 diabetes. Expressed TCRB transcripts were sequenced, since all the RNA that had been isolated was reverse transcribed. An average of approximately 3.6 million reads was obtained for naive, central memory and regulatory T cell samples. The table came from immunoSEQ multiplex PCR; TCRdb's copy has only in-frame clones and leaves some out. The data hold about 260,000 clones, with roughly 22% observed a single time. Notes on this clone: The antigen is undetermined.

Study results and limitations: Junctions at VDJ sites from type 1 diabetes patients had fewer insertions and more deletions. All four CD4+ subsets of Type 1 diabetes patients contained TCRB CDR3s that were moderately but significantly shorter. A PCR bias possibly favoring shorter templates would apply equally to patients and controls.

Per donor, one heparinised blood draw averaged about 110 mL. This receptor was taken from a woman aged 35 to 49 with type 1 diabetes. Input material: naive CD4+ T cells from blood.

Here the CDR3 DNA reads TGTGCCAGCAGCTCTTTCTCCTACGAGCAGTACTTC. Amino acid sequence: CASSSFSYEQYF. The chain uses TRBV7-3 and TRBJ2-7; D is unresolved. This CDR3 region has 12 residues. Germline CDR1 reads SGHTA; CDR2 reads FQGTGA. Trimming removed 4 bases at V and 0 bases at J, with 4 bases between.